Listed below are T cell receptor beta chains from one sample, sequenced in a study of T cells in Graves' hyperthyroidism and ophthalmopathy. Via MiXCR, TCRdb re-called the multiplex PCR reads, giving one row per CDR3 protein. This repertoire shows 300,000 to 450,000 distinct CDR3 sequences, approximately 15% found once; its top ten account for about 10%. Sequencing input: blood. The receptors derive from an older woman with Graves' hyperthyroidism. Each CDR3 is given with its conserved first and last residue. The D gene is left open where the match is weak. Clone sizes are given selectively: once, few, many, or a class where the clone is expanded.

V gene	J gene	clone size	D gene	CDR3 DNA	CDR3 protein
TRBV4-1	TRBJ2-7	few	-	TGCGCCAGCAGCCCCCGGGACTTCAACTACGAGCAGTACTTC	CASSPRDFNYEQYF
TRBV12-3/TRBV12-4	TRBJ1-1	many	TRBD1	TGTGCCAGCAGCCATACAGGGGGAGCCCGTGAAGCTTTCTTT	CASSHTGGAREAFF
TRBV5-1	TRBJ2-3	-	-	TGCGCCAGCCACGATCGACTGGGCACAGATACGCAGTATTTT	CASHDRLGTDTQYF
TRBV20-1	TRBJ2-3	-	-	TGCAGTGCTAGACCAGCGGAGCTCACAGATACGCAGTATTTT	CSARPAELTDTQYF
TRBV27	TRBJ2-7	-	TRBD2	TGTGCCAGCAGTTTAGCCTTAGCGGGAGTCATCGAGCAGTACTTC	CASSLALAGVIEQYF
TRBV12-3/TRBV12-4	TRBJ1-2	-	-	TGTGCCAGCAGTTTAAGGGCAGGACACCTATCGGGCTACACCTTC	CASSLRAGHLSGYTF
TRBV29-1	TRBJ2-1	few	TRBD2	TGCAGCGTTGAAGATCTTCGGCTAGCGGGAGGTCAGCAGTTCTTC	CSVEDLRLAGGQQFF
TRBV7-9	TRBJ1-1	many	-	TGTGCCAGCAGCTACCCTCCGACAGGAAGGAACACTGAAGCTTTCTTT	CASSYPPTGRNTEAFF
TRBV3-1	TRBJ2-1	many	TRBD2	TGTGCCAGCAGCGGAGGGGCGGGAGATGAGCAGTTCTTC	CASSGGAGDEQFF
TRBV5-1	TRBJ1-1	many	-	TGTGCCAGCAGCTTATCAGAGAACACTGAAGCTTTCTTT	CASSLSENTEAFF
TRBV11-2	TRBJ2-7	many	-	TGTGCCAGCAGCTATGTCGAGGATCCCGGGGGATACGAGCAGTACTTC	CASSYVEDPGGYEQYF
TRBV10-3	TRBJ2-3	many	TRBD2	TGTGCCACCAAGAGTCTAGCGGGTATCCCCACAGATACGCAGTATTTT	CATKSLAGIPTDTQYF
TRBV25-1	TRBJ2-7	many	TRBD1	TGTGCCAGCAGTGACGGGACAGGCGTTTCCTACGAGCAGTACTTC	CASSDGTGVSYEQYF
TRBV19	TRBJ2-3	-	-	TGTGCCAGTAGTATAGACGGCCTTGAGCAGTATTTT	CASSIDGLEQYF
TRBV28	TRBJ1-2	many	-	TGTGCCAGCAGTACCGGACAGTTCTCCTATGGCTACACCTTC	CASSTGQFSYGYTF
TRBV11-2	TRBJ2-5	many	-	TGTGCCAGCAGCTTAGCGGGACCCAGGACCCAGTACTTC	CASSLAGPRTQYF
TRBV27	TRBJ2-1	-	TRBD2	TGTGCCAGCAGTTTGATCTTAGCGGGAGGGCCGTCTGAGCAGTTCTTC	CASSLILAGGPSEQFF
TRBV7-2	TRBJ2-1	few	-	TGTGCCAGCAGCTTTCGGGTCGCCTGGGACAATGAGCAGTTCTTC	CASSFRVAWDNEQFF
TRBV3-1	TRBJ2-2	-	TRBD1	TGTGCCAGCAGTCTTACGGGACAGGGGGCATGGACCGGGGAGCTGTTTTTT	CASSLTGQGAWTGELFF
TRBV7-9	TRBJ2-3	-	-	TGTGCCAGCAGCTTAGCAATCGGAATTGGCACAGATACGCAGTATTTT	CASSLAIGIGTDTQYF